This TCR beta chain was observed in a study of control samples from healthy donors and cancer patients. Germline CDR1 and CDR2: MDHEN and SYDVKM. This CDR3 has 15 amino acids. Between the trimmed V and J ends, which lost 6 bases and 4 bases, there was a span of 18 bases. The method was immunoSEQ multiplex PCR; TCRdb's version includes in-frame clones alone and lacks a portion of them. The data contain about 120,000 clones, over 75% of them seen just once; the ten biggest clones take up about 2.9%. Sequencing was carried out using blood. V usage is TRBV28 and J usage is TRBJ1-1, with D possibly TRBD1 on 5 matching bases. This TCR came from a man in his 60s in good health. The CDR3 DNA is TGTGCCAGCAGCCCCCGCAGGGAGATTCGCACTGAAGCTTTCTTT. Encoded protein: CASSPRREIRTEAFF.